Detailed here is one T cell receptor beta chain. Its antigen is unknown. The data were taken from a study of T cells expressing NK-cell markers. Findings and caveats of the study: A range of roughly 1.0-8% of CD8+ T cells consisted of dominant NKG2C+ clonotypes in more than five donors. Whether expanded NKG2C+ T cell clones recognized HCMV stayed uncertain.

The authors generated TCR beta cDNA through 5'RACE template switching with UMIs. TCRdb processed the 5' RACE reads again and assigns one entry to each CDR3 protein, with no DNA. The sample data list more than 400,000 distinct CDR3 sequences. Germline CDR1 is SGHDN and CDR2 is FVKESK. This CDR3 has 15 residues. The gene calls are TRBV14 and TRBJ1-3; there is no DNA to check the TCRdb D call of TRBD1. The sequencing input was blood T cells: a sorted CD56 or NKG2C T cell subset, CD4+ or CD8+ T cells, or bulk PBMC T cells (not recorded which). The sequence was collected from a woman between 18 and 70 years old in good health. The CDR3 loop reads CASSPSGQTGNTIYF.